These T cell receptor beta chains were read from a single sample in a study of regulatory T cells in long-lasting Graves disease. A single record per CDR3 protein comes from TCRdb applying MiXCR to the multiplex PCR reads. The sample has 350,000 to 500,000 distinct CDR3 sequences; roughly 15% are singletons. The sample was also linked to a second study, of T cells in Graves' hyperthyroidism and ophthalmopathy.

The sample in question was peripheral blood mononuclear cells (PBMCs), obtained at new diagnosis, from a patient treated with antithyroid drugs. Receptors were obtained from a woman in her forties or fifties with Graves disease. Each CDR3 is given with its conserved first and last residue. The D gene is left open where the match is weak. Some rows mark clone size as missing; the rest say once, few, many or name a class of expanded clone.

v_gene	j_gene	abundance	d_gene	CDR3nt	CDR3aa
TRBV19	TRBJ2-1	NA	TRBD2	TGTGCCAGTAGTACTAGCGGGAACTCCTACAATGAGCAGTTCTTC	CASSTSGNSYNEQFF
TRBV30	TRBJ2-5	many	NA	TGTGCCTGGAGTGTTGGGTTAGCCCGAGAGACCCAGTACTTC	CAWSVGLARETQYF
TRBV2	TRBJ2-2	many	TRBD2	TGTGCCAGCACCCCGGGACTAGCGGACACCGGGGAGCTGTTTTTT	CASTPGLADTGELFF
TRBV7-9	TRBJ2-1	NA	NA	TGTGCCAGCAGCTTAGTGAGGGGTTCTAGCTCCTACAATGAGCAGTTCTTC	CASSLVRGSSSYNEQFF
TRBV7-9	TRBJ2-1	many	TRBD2	TGTGCCAGCAGGCCGGGACTAGCGGGAGTACGTGGGTACAATGAGCAGTTCTTC	CASRPGLAGVRGYNEQFF
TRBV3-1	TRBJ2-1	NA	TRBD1	TGTGCCAGCAGCCAAGAGGGACAGGGCCCCTTCGGCGCAATGGAGCAGTTCTTC	CASSQEGQGPFGAMEQFF
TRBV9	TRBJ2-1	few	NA	TGTGCCAGCAGCCCCCCCTCGTCCCCCGCGCAGTTCTTC	CASSPPSSPAQFF
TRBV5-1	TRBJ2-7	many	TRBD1	TGCGCCAGCAGCTTGGACCCGGGACAGTCCTACGAGCAGTACTTC	CASSLDPGQSYEQYF
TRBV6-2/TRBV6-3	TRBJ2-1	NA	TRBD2	TGTGCCAGCGGACTAGCGGGAGCCGGGGAGCAGTTCTTC	CASGLAGAGEQFF
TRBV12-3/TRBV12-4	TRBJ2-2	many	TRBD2	TGTGCCAGCAGTGGACTAGCGGGGGCAGGGGAGCTGTTTTTT	CASSGLAGAGELFF
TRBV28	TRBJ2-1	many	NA	TGTGCCAGCACCCAGGCCCACAATGAGCAGTTCTTC	CASTQAHNEQFF
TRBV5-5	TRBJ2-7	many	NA	TGTGCCAGCAGCTTGTCCAACGACAGGTACGAGCAGTACTTC	CASSLSNDRYEQYF
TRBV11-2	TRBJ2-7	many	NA	TGTGCCAGCAGCTTAGAGATCCCCTCCGGACAGTTATCCTACGAGCAGTACTTC	CASSLEIPSGQLSYEQYF
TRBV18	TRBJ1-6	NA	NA	TGTGCCAGCTCAACAGCGGGGGACCCCAATTCACCCCTCCACTTT	CASSTAGDPNSPLHF
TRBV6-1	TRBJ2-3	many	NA	TGTGCCAGCGAACAGGATACAGATACGCAGTATTTT	CASEQDTDTQYF
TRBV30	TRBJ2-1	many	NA	TGTGCCTGGAGGGGGGATTACAATGAGCAGTTCTTC	CAWRGDYNEQFF
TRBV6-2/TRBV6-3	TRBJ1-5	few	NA	TGTGCCAGAATTAATCAGCCCCAGCATTTT	CARINQPQHF
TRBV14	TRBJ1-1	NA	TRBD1	TGTGCCAGCAGCCAAGACCCCCGGGGCTCGACAGGGAGGAGCACTGAAGCTTTCTTT	CASSQDPRGSTGRSTEAFF
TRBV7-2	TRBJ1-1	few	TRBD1	TGTGCCAGCAGCTTAGAGTCTGGGGACAGGGAGACTGAAGCTTTCTTT	CASSLESGDRETEAFF
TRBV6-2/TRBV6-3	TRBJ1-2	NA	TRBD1	TGTGCCAGCAGGGGGGCCGGGACAGGGAATTTTGTTTATGGCTACACCTTC	CASRGAGTGNFVYGYTF
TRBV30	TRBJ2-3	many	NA	TGTGCCCAGACAGTGGGCACAGATACGCAGTATTTT	CAQTVGTDTQYF
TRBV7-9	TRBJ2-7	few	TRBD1	TGTGCCAGCAGCTCGGACAGGGGGTCTGACGAGCAGTACTTC	CASSSDRGSDEQYF
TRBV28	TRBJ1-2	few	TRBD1	TGTGCCAGCAGTGTGACAGGGGACCGCTATGGCTACACCTTC	CASSVTGDRYGYTF
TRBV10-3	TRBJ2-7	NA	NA	TGTGCCATCAGTGAGGCGAGGGTAGACTACGAGCAGTACTTC	CAISEARVDYEQYF
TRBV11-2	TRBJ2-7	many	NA	TGTGCCAGCAGCCCTGGGGCAACCTACGAGCAGTACTTC	CASSPGATYEQYF
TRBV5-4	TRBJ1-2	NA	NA	TGTGCCAGCAGCTTATCCCAGACAAACGGCTATGGCTACACCTTC	CASSLSQTNGYGYTF
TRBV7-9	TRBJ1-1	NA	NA	TGTGCCAGCAGCCCCCTTACATCGGTGAACACTGAAGCTTTCTTT	CASSPLTSVNTEAFF
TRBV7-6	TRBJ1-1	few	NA	TGTGCCAGCAGCTCCCCCGGGCAGAACACTGAAGCTTTCTTT	CASSSPGQNTEAFF
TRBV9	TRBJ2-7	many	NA	TGTGCCAGCAGCCCACAGCCGGGACGGAGATACGAGCAGTACTTC	CASSPQPGRRYEQYF
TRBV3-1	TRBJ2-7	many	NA	TGTGCCAGCAGCCAAGTGTCTCGGGGCTCCTACGAGCAGTACTTC	CASSQVSRGSYEQYF
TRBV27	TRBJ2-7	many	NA	TGTGCCAGCGGCCCTCGACAGGATAGCATCCACGAGCAGTACTTC	CASGPRQDSIHEQYF
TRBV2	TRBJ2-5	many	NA	TGTGCCAGCAGTGGGACAGTTCTAGAGACCCAGTACTTC	CASSGTVLETQYF
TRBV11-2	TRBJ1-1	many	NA	TGTGCCAGCACTCTAACTGGAGGGCAGGAAGCTTTCTTT	CASTLTGGQEAFF
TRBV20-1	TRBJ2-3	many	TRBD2	TGCAGTGCTAGCCTATTTGGACTAGCGGGAGAGTGGGCAGATACGCAGTATTTT	CSASLFGLAGEWADTQYF
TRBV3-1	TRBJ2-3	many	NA	TGTGCCAGCAGCCAGGGAGTAAATACGCAGTATTTT	CASSQGVNTQYF
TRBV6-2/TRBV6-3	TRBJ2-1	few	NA	TGTGCCAGCAGTAGTCCGACAGAGGGCTCCTACAATGAGCAGTTCTTC	CASSSPTEGSYNEQFF
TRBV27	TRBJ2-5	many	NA	TGTGCCAGCAGTCTATTAGCGGCGGAGGGGACCCAGTACTTC	CASSLLAAEGTQYF
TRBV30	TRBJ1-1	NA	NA	TGTGCCCGGAGTGTACTCGAGGCAAGGAGCGCGATCAGAGCTTTCTTT	CARSVLEARSAIRAFF
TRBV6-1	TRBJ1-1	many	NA	TGTGCCAGCAGTATCCGGGAGAGGGGTACAACTGAAGCTTTCTTT	CASSIRERGTTEAFF
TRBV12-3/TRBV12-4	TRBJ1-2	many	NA	TGTGCCAGCAGTTTAGGGTTATGGCGGAACGACTATGGCTACACCTTC	CASSLGLWRNDYGYTF
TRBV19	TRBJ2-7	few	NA	TGTGCCAGTAGGGCCGGGACACCAACCTACGAGCAGTACTTC	CASRAGTPTYEQYF
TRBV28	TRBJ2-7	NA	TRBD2	TGTGCCAGCAGTTTTTTCTCTAGCGGGGCCTACGAGCAGTACTTC	CASSFFSSGAYEQYF
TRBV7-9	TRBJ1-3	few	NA	TGTGCCACTAAGTGGGGATTCTCTGGAAACACCATATATTTT	CATKWGFSGNTIYF
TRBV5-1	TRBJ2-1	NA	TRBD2	TGCGCCAGCAGCTTGCTGGGACTAGCGGGGGACAATGAGCAGTTCTTC	CASSLLGLAGDNEQFF
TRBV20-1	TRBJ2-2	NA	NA	TGCAGTGCTAGAGATCAGCCAGTCACCGGGGAGCTGTTTTTT	CSARDQPVTGELFF
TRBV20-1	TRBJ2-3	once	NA	TGCAGTGCTATGAAGGTAACGGCGGTTACAGATACGCAGTATTTT	CSAMKVTAVTDTQYF
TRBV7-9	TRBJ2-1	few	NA	TGTGCCAGCAGGCCGGGACGACTTTCCCGTGAGCAGTTCTTC	CASRPGRLSREQFF
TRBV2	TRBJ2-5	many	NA	TGTGCCAGCAGGAACATAGCGGCCCAAGAGACCCAGTACTTC	CASRNIAAQETQYF
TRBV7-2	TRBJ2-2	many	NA	TGTGCCAGCAGCCCGCGTGGTGGGCGCGGCACCGGGGAGCTGTTTTTT	CASSPRGGRGTGELFF
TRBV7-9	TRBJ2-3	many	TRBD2	TGTGCCAGCAGCTTAGTTAGCGGGAGGGCCGCAGATACGCAGTATTTT	CASSLVSGRAADTQYF
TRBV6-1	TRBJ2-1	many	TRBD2	TGTGCCAGCTCATTACGGACTAGCGTGCAAACTGAGCAGTTCTTC	CASSLRTSVQTEQFF
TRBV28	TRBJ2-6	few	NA	TGTGCCTCCGGTTTAAACGTCTTAGGGGCCAACGTCCTGACTTTC	CASGLNVLGANVLTF
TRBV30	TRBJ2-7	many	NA	TGTGCCTGGAGTGTTGACAGTATCTCCTACGAGCAGTACTTC	CAWSVDSISYEQYF